This entry concerns a single T cell receptor beta chain. Germline-derived CDR1 and CDR2 are LGHNA and YSLEER. Trimming took off 1 base at V and 4 bases at J, with 7 bases between the two ends. CDR3 length: 13 residues. Clones were read by immunoSEQ multiplex PCR, and TCRdb kept only the in-frame ones, dropping some. The repertoire includes roughly 330,000 clones, 85% to 90% of them detected once, and 5% to 6.5% sits in the top ten. The sample comes from a study of Ad26.COV2.S vaccination and SARS-CoV-2 variants. Treatment given: about 20 received Ad26.COV2.S at low or high dose, single or two shots; several received placebo; per-sample allocation not given. Sampling happened 63 days after the first vaccine or placebo injection. The study used a vaccine consisting of an Ad26 vector that expressed Wuhan-strain SARS-CoV-2 spike.

The material was peripheral blood, obtained in a trial of Ad26.COV2.S vaccine versus placebo. The clonotype comes from a person aged 18-65 years who received the Ad26.COV2.S COVID-19 vaccine or a placebo. V usage is TRBV4-3 and J usage is TRBJ1-2; possibly TRBD1 for D (5 bases). CDR3 sequence: CASSQGGGYGYTF. CDR3 nucleotides: TGCGCCAGCAGCCAAGGGGGGGGCTATGGCTACACCTTC.